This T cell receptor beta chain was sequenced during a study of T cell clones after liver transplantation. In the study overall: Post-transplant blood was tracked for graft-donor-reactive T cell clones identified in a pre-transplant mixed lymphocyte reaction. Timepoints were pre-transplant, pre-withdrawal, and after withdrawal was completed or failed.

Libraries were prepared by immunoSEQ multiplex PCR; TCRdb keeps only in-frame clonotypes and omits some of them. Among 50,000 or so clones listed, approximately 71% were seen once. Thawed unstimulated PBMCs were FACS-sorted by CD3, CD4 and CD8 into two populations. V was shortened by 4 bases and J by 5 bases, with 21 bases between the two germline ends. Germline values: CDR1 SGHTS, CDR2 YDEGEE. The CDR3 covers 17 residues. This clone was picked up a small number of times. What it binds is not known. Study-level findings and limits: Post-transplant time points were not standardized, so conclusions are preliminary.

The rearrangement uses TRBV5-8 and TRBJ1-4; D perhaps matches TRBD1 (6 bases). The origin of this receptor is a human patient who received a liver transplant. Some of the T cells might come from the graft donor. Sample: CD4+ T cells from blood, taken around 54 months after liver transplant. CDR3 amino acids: CASSPLRAGAKNEKLFF. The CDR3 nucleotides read TGTGCCAGCAGCCCCCTGAGAGCGGGGGCCAAAAATGAAAAACTGTTTTTT.